These 9 T cell receptor beta chains were sequenced from one sample in a study of blood T cell repertoires in COVID-19. Repertoires were generated with immunoSEQ multiplex PCR, while TCRdb's copy carries only in-frame clones and drops some. The sample holds 90,000 to 100,000 clones, 82% seen once. Sequenced sample: peripheral blood. These receptors all stem from a man between 65 and 85 years old with acute or convalescent COVID-19.

This clone was seen only once. The chain carries TRBV19 and TRBJ1-5; 8 bases fit TRBD1. V gave up 4 bases and J gave up 3 bases; unmatched junction bases: 5. Germline loops: CDR1 LNHDA, CDR2 SQIVND (reference sequence). This CDR3 spans 15 amino acids. CDR3 amino acids: CASSSTTGANQPQHF. In nucleotides, the CDR3 is TGTGCCAGTAGTAGTACGACAGGGGCCAATCAGCCCCAGCATTTT. The full variable domain, its missing parts supplied by reference TRBV19 and TRBJ1-5, is DGGITQSPKYLFRKEGQNVTLSCEQNLNHDAMYWYRQDPGQGLRLIYYSQIVNDFQKGDIAEGYSVSREKKESFPLTVTSAQKNPTAFYLCASSSTTGANQPQHFGDGTRLSIL.

This chain uses TRBV18 with TRBJ1-5; 8 positions agree with TRBD1. The CDR3 covers 17 residues. The ends lost 2 bases at V and 1 base at J; junction bases unmatched: 7. Germline CDR1 KGHSH, CDR2 LQKENI. In DNA, the CDR3 is TGTGCCAGCTCACCAGCTCAGGGGGCTACGAGCAATCAGCCCCAGCATTTT. Protein: CASSPAQGATSNQPQHF.

The chain is built from TRBV5-1 and TRBJ1-5; 7 bases are a match to TRBD1. J was trimmed by 2 bases and V by 4 bases; bases with no gene match: 3. The CDR3 has 14 amino acids. The germline CDR1 and CDR2 sequences are SGHRS and YFSETQ. The CDR3: CASSADRGNQPQHF. For the CDR3, the DNA is TGCGCCAGCAGCGCAGACAGGGGCAATCAGCCCCAGCATTTT.

V is TRBV7-3 and J is TRBJ2-1; 11 positions match TRBD2. This CDR3 is 15 amino acids long. The trim removed 3 bases at V and 7 bases at J, leaving 5 bases unmatched. Germline lookup yields CDR1 SGHTA and CDR2 FQGTGA. The CDR3, as DNA: TGTGCCAGCAGCTTTAGCGGGGGGGCCGGAAATGAGCAGTTCTTC. Translated: CASSFSGGAGNEQFF.

This clone was seen only a few times. CDR3 DNA sequence: TGTGCCAGCAGCCCCGCAGCGAACACCGGGGAGCTGTTTTTT. Protein: CASSPAANTGELFF. V usage is TRBV4-2 and J usage is TRBJ2-2; D unresolved. CDR1 is LGHNA and CDR2 is YNFKEQ in the germline V gene. The CDR3 contains 14 residues. The germline V and J ends were trimmed by 4 bases and 0 bases, with 6 bases remaining between them.

The chain is built from TRBV19 and TRBJ1-2; 8 nucleotides agree with TRBD1. CDR1 is LNHDA and CDR2 is SQIVND in the germline V gene (reference sequence). The CDR3 loop spans 17 amino acids. V shed 5 bases and J 2 bases; nucleotides not matched to a gene: 13. The CDR3 sequence is CASSSSRDRILNYGYTF. The CDR3 nucleotides read TGTGCCAGTAGTTCAAGCCGGGACAGGATATTGAACTATGGCTACACCTTC.

The V gene is TRBV7-6, the J gene TRBJ1-6; a possible D gene is TRBD1 (6 bases). The CDR3 totals 15 residues. The germline V gene encodes CDR1 SGHVS and CDR2 FNYEAQ. Trimming stripped 1 base from V and 9 bases from J, with 13 bases between. The CDR3 here is CASSLVEQGVSPLHF. As DNA, the CDR3 is TGTGCCAGCAGCTTAGTCGAACAGGGCGTTTCACCCCTCCACTTT.

The chain combines TRBV5-1 with TRBJ2-1; 10 bases agree with TRBD2. The CDR3 has 20 amino acids. J lost 0 bases, V lost 1 base, and 13 bases had no gene match. Germline V CDR1 and CDR2: SGHRS, YFSETQ. The CDR3 protein is CASSLSVLAGGQSSYNEQFF. CDR3 nucleotides: TGCGCCAGCAGCTTGTCTGTATTAGCGGGGGGCCAGAGCTCCTACAATGAGCAGTTCTTC. Looking up the rest from reference TRBV5-1 and TRBJ2-1 gives the full variable domain: KAGVTQTPRYLIKTRGQQVTLSCSPISGHRSVSWYQQTPGQGLQFLFEYFSETQRNKGNFPGRFSGRQFSNSRSEMNVSTLELGDSALYLCASSLSVLAGGQSSYNEQFFGPGTRLTVL.

The V gene is TRBV28, the J gene TRBJ2-3, with D maybe TRBD1 (6 bases). The CDR3 contains 13 residues. Trimming removed 3 bases from V and 4 bases from J, with 8 bases in between. Germline V gene sequence: CDR1 MDHEN, CDR2 SYDVKM. CDR3: CASSFRGPDTQYF. The CDR3, as DNA: TGTGCCAGCAGTTTCAGGGGTCCAGATACGCAGTATTTT. The variable domain in full, with the rest retrieved from reference TRBV28 and TRBJ2-3, is DVKVTQSSRYLVKRTGEKVFLECVQDMDHENMFWYRQDPGLGLRLIYFSYDVKMKEKGDIPEGYSVSREKKERFSLILESASTNQTSMYLCASSFRGPDTQYFGPGTRLTVL.